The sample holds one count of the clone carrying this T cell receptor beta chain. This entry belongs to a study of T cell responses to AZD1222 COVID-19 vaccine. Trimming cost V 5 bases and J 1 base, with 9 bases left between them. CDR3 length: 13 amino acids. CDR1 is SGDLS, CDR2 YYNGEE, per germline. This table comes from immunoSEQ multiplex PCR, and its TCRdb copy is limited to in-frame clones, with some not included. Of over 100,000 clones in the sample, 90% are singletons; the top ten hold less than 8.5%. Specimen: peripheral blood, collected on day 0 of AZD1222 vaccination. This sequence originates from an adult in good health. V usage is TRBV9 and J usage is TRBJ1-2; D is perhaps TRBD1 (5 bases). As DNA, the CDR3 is TGTGCCAGCAGACAGGATAGTAACTATGGCTACACCTTC. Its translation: CASRQDSNYGYTF.